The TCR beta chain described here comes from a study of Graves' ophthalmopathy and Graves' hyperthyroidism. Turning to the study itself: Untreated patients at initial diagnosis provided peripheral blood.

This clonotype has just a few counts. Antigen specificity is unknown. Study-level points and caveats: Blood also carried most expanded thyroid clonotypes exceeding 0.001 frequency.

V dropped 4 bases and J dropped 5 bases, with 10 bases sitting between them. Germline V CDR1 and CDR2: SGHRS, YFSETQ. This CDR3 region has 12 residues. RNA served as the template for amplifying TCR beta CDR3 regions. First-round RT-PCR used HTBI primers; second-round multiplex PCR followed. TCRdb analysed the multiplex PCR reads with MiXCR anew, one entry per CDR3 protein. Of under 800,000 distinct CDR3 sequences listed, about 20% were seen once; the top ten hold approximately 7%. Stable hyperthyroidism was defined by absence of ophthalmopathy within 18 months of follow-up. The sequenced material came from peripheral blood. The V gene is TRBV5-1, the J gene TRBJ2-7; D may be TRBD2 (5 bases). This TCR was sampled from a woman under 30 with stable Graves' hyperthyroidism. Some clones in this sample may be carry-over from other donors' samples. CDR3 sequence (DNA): TGCGCCAGCAGCCCGTCGAGGGACGAGCAGTACTTC. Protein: CASSPSRDEQYF.